The 8 T cell receptor beta chains below all came from one sample that was sequenced in a study of neurological immune-mediated disorders. TCRdb called the 5' RACE reads again in MiXCR, with one record for every CDR3 protein. The repertoire holds 20,000 to 30,000 distinct CDR3 sequences, with around 15% as singletons. Sequenced: PBMCs. The receptor set was obtained from a woman between 35 and 50 years old with HTLV-1-associated myelopathy (HAM/TSP).

DNA for the CDR3: TGCGCCAGCAGCTTGGGAGGGGAATCAGATACGCAGTATTTT. It is translated as CASSLGGESDTQYF. The gene calls are TRBV5-1 and TRBJ2-3, with D perhaps given as TRBD1 or TRBD2 (5 bases each). Trimming removed 0 bases at V and 4 bases at J, with 9 bases between. CDR1 is SGHRS and CDR2 is YFSETQ in the germline V gene. The CDR3 is 14 residues long.

This clonotype was counted ten times or more. The rearrangement uses TRBV5-1 and TRBJ2-3; 7 bases match TRBD2. CDR1 and CDR2 from the germline V gene are SGHRS and YFSETQ. The CDR3 covers 17 residues. Unmatched junction bases numbered 12, after V lost 3 bases and J lost 2 bases. The CDR3 DNA reads as TGCGCCAGCAGCTGGAACCCACGAGCGGGGCCCACAGATACGCAGTATTTT. This gives the protein CASSWNPRAGPTDTQYF.

This chain connects TRBV27 to TRBJ1-6; D uncertain. The germline gives CDR1 MNHEY, CDR2 SMNVEV (reference sequence). The V end lost 8 bases, the J end lost 0 bases, and 11 bases lay between the germline ends. The CDR3 spans 15 residues. As DNA, the CDR3 is TGTGCCAGCCAAAGGGAGGGCTCCTATAATTCACCCCTCCACTTT. Protein product: CASQREGSYNSPLHF.

About this clonotype: It may be a read error: a sequence one base away is much more abundant. The rearrangement joins TRBV30 to TRBJ2-5; D not certain. Germline loops: CDR1 GTSNPN, CDR2 SVGIG (reference sequence). This CDR3 has 13 residues. The CDR3, as DNA: TGTGCCTGTAGTGTGGGGATAACAGAGACCCAGTACTTC. It specifies CACSVGITETQYF.

The sample holds many counts of this clonotype. This chain uses TRBV7-9 with TRBJ1-1; D gene ambiguous. CDR3 length equals 12 residues. V lost 5 bases and J 4 bases, leaving 8 bases between the germline ends. The germline V gene has CDR1 SEHNR and CDR2 FQNEAQ (reference sequence). For the CDR3, the DNA is TGTGCCAGCAGCCCTCGACTCACTGAAGCTTTCTTT. Its protein product is CASSPRLTEAFF.

This clonotype was observed at least ten times. This rearrangement joins TRBV12-3 or TRBV12-4 to TRBJ1-1, with TRBD1 as a possible D gene (5 bases). The ends were cut back, 6 bases at V and 4 bases at J, with 15 bases in the middle. The CDR3 is made up of 14 amino acids. In DNA, the CDR3 is TGTGCCAGCAGCCCGGGACGGGGAGGCACTGAAGCTTTCTTT. It translates to CASSPGRGGTEAFF.

This clonotype was observed at least ten times. The chain joins TRBV20-1 to TRBJ2-6; TRBD1 agrees at 10 bases. The CDR3 has 17 amino acids. CDR1 is DFQATT and CDR2 is SNEGSKA in the germline V gene (reference sequence). V shed 6 bases and J 3 bases; nucleotides not matched to a gene: 11. CDR3 in DNA: TGCAGTGCCATCTCCGGGACAGGGGCTCTTGGGGCCAACGTCCTGACTTTC. Translation gives CSAISGTGALGANVLTF.

A word on this clonotype: Relative to the germline gene, one junction end is altered; a read error may explain this. The CDR3 DNA sequence: TGCGCCAGCAGCTTGGGGCAGGGGGGTAATGAGCGGTTCTTC. It yields the protein CASSLGQGGNERFF. The chain has TRBV5-1 and TRBJ2-1, with D possibly TRBD1 on 7 matching bases. CDR1 and CDR2 (germline): SGHRS, YFSETQ. The CDR3 is made up of 14 amino acids.